The 25 T cell receptor beta chains in this list originate from one sample, sequenced in a study of T-cell reconstitution after alpha-beta-depleted transplantation in children. The TCRbeta library incorporated unique molecular identifiers. TCRdb processed the PCR reads anew with MiXCR; each CDR3 protein has one entry. The table shows about 15,000 distinct CDR3 sequences, with approximately 5.3% occurring only once. The specimen comprised PBMCs, sampled before TCRalphabeta/CD19-depleted stem cell transplant. The receptors here all came from a boy between 10 and 17 years old with acute lymphoblastic leukemia, due to receive a stem cell transplant.

This sequence joins TRBV6-1 and TRBJ2-3; TRBD2 matches 10 bases. Unmatched junction bases numbered 8, after V lost 1 base and J lost 1 base. Germline CDR1 is MNHNS and CDR2 is SASEGT. There are 18 residues in the CDR3. CDR3 in amino acids: CASSEGLAGEFGTDTQYF. The CDR3 DNA reads as TGTGCCAGCAGTGAAGGGCTAGCGGGGGAATTTGGCACAGATACGCAGTATTTT.

This clonotype was counted ten times or more. The J gene is TRBJ2-7, the V gene TRBV10-3, with 9 bases aligning to TRBD1. V shed 6 bases, J shed 2 bases, and the junction held 8 bases outside the gene matches. CDR1 is ENHRY, CDR2 SYGVKD, per germline. The CDR3 is 15 residues long. This chain's CDR3 is CAISWDRDITYEQYF. The CDR3 DNA reads as TGTGCCATCAGCTGGGACAGGGATATCACCTACGAGCAGTACTTC.

This clonotype was recorded at least ten times. The rearrangement joins TRBV5-1 to TRBJ2-3; D may match TRBD1 or TRBD2 (5 bases each). V was shortened by 4 bases and J by 0 bases, with 15 bases between the two germline ends. The CDR3 has 16 residues. Germline values: CDR1 SGHRS, CDR2 YFSETQ. CDR3 in amino acids: CASSTPLGASTDTQYF. CDR3 bases: TGCGCCAGCAGCACTCCACTAGGGGCTAGCACAGATACGCAGTATTTT.

Many counts were recorded for this clonotype. The J gene is TRBJ1-5, the V gene TRBV19; 9 bases map to TRBD1. From germline, CDR1 is LNHDA and CDR2 SQIVND (reference sequence). The CDR3 is 17 residues long. With 7 bases clipped from V and 3 bases from J, the junction kept 13 bases outside the gene matches. CDR3 amino acids: CASKNRGLSGDNQPQHF. CDR3 sequence (DNA): TGTGCCAGTAAGAACAGGGGGCTAAGTGGAGACAATCAGCCCCAGCATTTT.

This clonotype was picked up many times. The genes are TRBV7-9 and TRBJ2-2; D ambiguous. Germline V gene lookup returns CDR1 SEHNR and CDR2 FQNEAQ (reference sequence). There are 15 residues in the CDR3. V was cut by 6 bases and J by 2 bases, with 13 bases left in between. CDR3 in amino acids: CASRGTNTNTGELFF. Here the CDR3 DNA reads TGTGCCAGCAGGGGAACAAATACAAACACCGGGGAGCTGTTTTTT.

This clonotype was found many times. V usage is TRBV20-1 and J usage is TRBJ1-5, with D perhaps TRBD1 (5 bases). This CDR3 spans 16 amino acids. Looked up from germline, CDR1 is DFQATT and CDR2 is SNEGSKA (reference sequence). V was trimmed by 6 bases and J by 0 bases, leaving 18 bases between them. CDR3 nucleotides: TGCAGTGCCACATCACGCGGGGGATATAGCAATCAGCCCCAGCATTTT. It codes for CSATSRGGYSNQPQHF.

This clonotype was found many times. This chain uses TRBV9 with TRBJ2-2; TRBD1 matches at 9 bases. Germline trimming cut 0 bases from V and 5 bases from J; bases unmatched to any gene: 8. Germline CDR1 SGDLS, CDR2 YYNGEE. The CDR3 is 17 amino acids. CDR3 sequence: CASSVEQGAWLTGELFF. The DNA of the CDR3 is TGTGCCAGCAGCGTAGAACAGGGGGCTTGGTTAACCGGGGAGCTGTTTTTT.

This clonotype appeared many times. The rearrangement uses TRBV18 and TRBJ2-2; D gene uncertain. The CDR3 has 12 residues. V lost 4 bases and J lost 4, with 4 bases in between. Germline assignment: CDR1 KGHSH and CDR2 LQKENI. This CDR3 reads CASSHSTGELFF. Here the CDR3 DNA reads TGTGCCAGCTCACACAGCACCGGGGAGCTGTTTTTT.

The chain uses TRBV5-5 and TRBJ2-7; 9 bases fit TRBD1. The CDR3 is 14 residues long. CDR1 is SGHKS and CDR2 is YYEKEE in the germline V gene (reference sequence). The junction had 12 bases not matched to a gene; V was cut back by 8 bases and J by 6 bases. The CDR3 loop reads CARSPGDRESEQYF. The DNA of the CDR3 is TGTGCCAGGAGCCCCGGGGACAGGGAATCCGAGCAGTACTTC.

This clonotype is categorized as medium-sized. CDR3 amino acids: CASSPGTGFDEQFF. The CDR3, as DNA: TGTGCCAGCAGCCCCGGGACAGGGTTCGATGAGCAGTTCTTC. The V and J genes are TRBV6-5 and TRBJ2-1; TRBD1 aligns across 9 bases. Germline V gene sequence: CDR1 MNHEY, CDR2 SVGAGI. The V and J ends lost 6 bases and 8 bases, in that order; junction bases with no gene match: 8. There are 14 residues in the CDR3.

This clonotype is judged medium-sized (0.01 to 0.1%). CDR3: CASSPLRDFYEQYF. CDR3 bases: TGTGCCAGCAGTCCCTTAAGGGACTTCTACGAGCAGTACTTC. V gene TRBV6-5 combines with J gene TRBJ2-7; D may be TRBD2 (6 bases). The CDR3 runs 14 residues. Germline V CDR1 and CDR2: MNHEY, SVGAGI. Trimming cost V 5 bases and J 3 bases, with 14 bases left between them.

By share, this clonotype counts as medium-sized. The V gene is TRBV7-3, the J gene TRBJ2-1; TRBD2 agrees at 15 bases. Unmatched junction bases numbered 5, after V lost 5 bases and J lost 3 bases. This CDR3 spans 17 amino acids. Germline CDR1 SGHTA, CDR2 FQGTGA. The CDR3 sequence: CASSAGLAGGIYNEQFF. The CDR3 DNA is TGTGCCAGCAGCGCGGGACTAGCGGGAGGAATCTACAATGAGCAGTTCTTC.

In this sample, this clonotype turned up many times. The chain has TRBV29-1 and TRBJ1-1; TRBD1 matches at 12 bases. Per the germline V gene, CDR1 is SQVTM and CDR2 is ANQGSEA. CDR3 size: 15 residues. J was trimmed by 5 bases and V by 7 bases; bases with no gene match: 11. CDR3 bases: TGCAGCGCTAGGGACAGGGGGCTCCGGGGAACTGAAGCTTTCTTT. As protein: CSARDRGLRGTEAFF. Supplemented by reference TRBV29-1 and TRBJ1-1, the full variable domain reads SAVISQKPSRDICQRGTSLTIQCQVDSQVTMMFWYRQQPGQSLTLIATANQGSEATYESGFVIDKFPISRPNLTFSTLTVSNMSPEDSSIYLCSARDRGLRGTEAFFGQGTRLTVV.

This clonotype was counted many times. The chain joins TRBV7-8 to TRBJ1-3; D ambiguous. V shed 1 base and J shed 0 bases, with 4 bases lying between them. The CDR3 sequence is 14 residues long. The germline gives CDR1 SGHVS, CDR2 FQNEAQ. The CDR3 coding sequence is TGTGCCAGCAGCTTAGTTTACTCTGGAAACACCATATATTTT. This encodes CASSLVYSGNTIYF.

In this sample, this clonotype turned up many times. The chain uses TRBV28 and TRBJ1-1; no firm D call. V lost 1 base to trimming and J lost 5 bases, with 5 bases between them. This CDR3 region has 12 residues. Germline V gene data show CDR1 as MDHEN and CDR2 as SYDVKM. In nucleotides, the CDR3 is TGTGCCAGCAGTTTATCAGTGACTGAAGCTTTCTTT. It is translated as CASSLSVTEAFF.

This clonotype was observed at least ten times. The chain links TRBV4-1 to TRBJ2-2, with TRBD2 matching over 14 bases. The CDR3 is 18 residues long. Germline values: CDR1 MGHRA, CDR2 YSYEKL. V shed 5 bases, J shed 7 bases, and the junction held 12 bases outside the gene matches. CDR3 bases: TGCGCCAGCAGCGGAAGGGAGACTAGCGGGGGGGCGAACGGGGAGCTGTTTTTT. Its protein product is CASSGRETSGGANGELFF.

This clonotype is deemed medium-sized. The chain couples TRBV7-2 to TRBJ2-1; D is possibly TRBD1 or TRBD2 (5 bases each). V was cut by 1 base and J by 5 bases, with 6 bases left in between. The CDR3 loop spans 13 amino acids. Per germline, CDR1 SGHTA and CDR2 FQGNSA. The CDR3 here is CASSLVGDNEQFF. Written as DNA, the CDR3 is TGTGCCAGCAGCTTAGTGGGGGACAATGAGCAGTTCTTC.

In this sample, this clonotype turned up many times. The chain recombines TRBV2 with TRBJ1-6; maybe TRBD1 (5 bases). V lost 5 bases and J lost 0, with 8 bases in between. CDR1 SNHLY and CDR2 FYNNEI come from the germline V gene. This CDR3 has 15 amino acids. The CDR3 protein is CASSPGYSYNSPLHF. Here the CDR3 DNA reads TGTGCCAGCAGTCCAGGGTACTCCTATAATTCACCCCTCCACTTT.

At least ten counts were recorded for this clonotype. The chain couples TRBV20-1 to TRBJ1-6; 9 bases are shared with TRBD1. CDR1 DFQATT and CDR2 SNEGSKA come from the germline V gene (reference sequence). J was trimmed by 10 bases and V by 5 bases; bases with no gene match: 6. This CDR3 is built from 13 residues. This chain's CDR3 is CSASGTGPSPLHF. As DNA, the CDR3 is TGCAGTGCTTCCGGGACAGGGCCATCACCCCTCCACTTT.

In this sample, this clonotype turned up many times. The chain joins TRBV12-3 or TRBV12-4 to TRBJ2-7; TRBD1 matches at 8 bases. Germline trimming cut 8 bases from V and 4 bases from J; bases unmatched to any gene: 7. The CDR3 is 13 residues long. The DNA for the CDR3 is TGTGCCAGCTCCGGACAGGGCGGGTACGAGCAGTACTTC. Its protein product is CASSGQGGYEQYF.

This clonotype was counted ten times or more. CDR3 nucleotide sequence: TGTGCCAGCAGTTCGGGACGGACCCAGTACTTC. Encoded protein: CASSSGRTQYF. This chain links TRBV27 with TRBJ2-5; D assignment may be TRBD1 or TRBD2 (5 bases each). V shed 4 bases and J shed 7 bases, with 7 bases lying between them. Germline V lookup: CDR1 MNHEY, CDR2 SMNVEV (reference sequence). This CDR3 has 11 residues.

This clonotype showed up many times. The rearrangement uses TRBV3-1 and TRBJ2-7; D is unresolved. The CDR3 is made up of 15 amino acids. V was cut by 5 bases and J by 0 bases, with 14 bases left in between. Looked up from germline, CDR1 is LGHDT and CDR2 is YNNKEL (reference sequence). The CDR3 sequence: CASSSGVSISYEQYF. Written as DNA, the CDR3 is TGTGCCAGCAGCTCAGGAGTGTCTATCTCCTACGAGCAGTACTTC.

This clonotype was seen at least ten times. This sequence joins TRBV19 and TRBJ2-7; perhaps TRBD1 as D (5 bases). Trimming took 11 bases from V and 2 from J, leaving 19 bases between them. This CDR3 has 14 residues. The V gene's germline CDR1 is LNHDA and CDR2 SQIVND (reference sequence). Written as DNA, the CDR3 is TGTGCCTCGAGAGAAAGGGGCGGACCCTACGAGCAGTACTTC. Residues: CASRERGGPYEQYF.

This clonotype was observed many times. The genes are TRBV29-1 and TRBJ1-2; D perhaps matches TRBD1 (6 bases). V was shortened by 3 bases and J by 0 bases, with 14 bases between the two germline ends. The CDR3 runs to 15 residues. Per germline, CDR1 SQVTM and CDR2 ANQGSEA. This CDR3 reads CSVEGGAASNYGYTF. The CDR3 DNA sequence: TGCAGCGTTGAGGGGGGGGCCGCATCTAACTATGGCTACACCTTC.

The table lists this clonotype with many counts. The chain couples TRBV7-2 to TRBJ2-2, with no clear D. CDR1 is SGHTA and CDR2 is FQGNSA in the germline V gene. This CDR3 has 14 residues. V lost 1 base, J lost 5 bases, and 8 bases lay in between. CDR3 loop: CASSLVLRTGELFF. The CDR3 nucleotides are TGTGCCAGCAGCTTAGTGTTGCGGACCGGGGAGCTGTTTTTT.